This T cell receptor (beta chain) was captured in a study of PD-1 blockade in classical Hodgkin lymphoma. About the study: Patients got intravenous nivolumab 3 mg/kg every 2 weeks. Study-wide results and caveats: CD4+ but not CD8+ TCR diversity rose significantly by C4D1.

Repertoires were generated with immunoSEQ multiplex PCR, while TCRdb's copy carries only in-frame clones and drops some. The table shows 60,000 to 65,000 clones, with 70% to 90% occurring only once. Germline CDR1 and CDR2: SGHTA and FQGNSA. Trimming pared 5 bases from V and 6 bases from J, leaving 10 bases between. This CDR3 is 13 amino acids long. Turning to this clone: Its matching antigen is unknown.

Each of the patients experienced relapse following autologous stem cell transplantation, and their brentuximab vedotin exposure differed. This specimen consisted of peripheral blood mononuclear cells (PBMCs), obtained at baseline. The chain employs TRBV7-2 and TRBJ2-2; perhaps D is TRBD1 or TRBD2 (5 bases each). This sequence was found in a human donor with classical Hodgkin lymphoma. CDR3 nucleotides: TGTGCCAGCAGCCCGGGGCGTCCCGGGGAGCTGTTTTTT. Residues: CASSPGRPGELFF.